The 7 T cell receptor beta chains below come from one sample, sequenced in a study of cytomegalovirus exposure and HLA in healthy donors (dated by TCRdb to about 2017). The library was obtained by the immunoSEQ multiplex PCR assay. For the multiplex PCR, a mixture combining 60 forward primers for TCR Vbeta segments and 13 reverse primers for TCR Jbeta segments was used. TCRdb provides this immuneACCESS table in a form limited to in-frame rearrangements. Some clones are lacking; in checked studies, under half of them reflect an unresolved V gene, and why the rest are absent is not known. This sample has some 130,000 clones in its table, and roughly three quarters of those were observed once. Of the sample, 2.5% to 3.5% is held by the ten largest clones. Sequenced sample: PBMCs. Every receptor here comes from a man aged 35 to 55 in good health and CMV-seronegative.

A few counts support this clone. The chain employs TRBV10-3 and TRBJ2-5; D call uncertain. Trimming pared 4 bases from V and 2 bases from J, leaving 8 bases between. The CDR3 runs 13 residues. Germline V CDR1 and CDR2: ENHRY, SYGVKD. The CDR3 sequence is CAISVSEQETQYF. DNA for the CDR3: TGTGCCATCAGTGTGTCGGAGCAAGAGACCCAGTACTTC.

V usage is TRBV27 and J usage is TRBJ2-1, with 11 bases matching TRBD2. Trimming at V came to 6 bases and at J to 8 bases, leaving 9 bases not matched to a gene. CDR1 and CDR2 (germline): MNHEY, SMNVEV (reference sequence). The CDR3 totals 15 residues. DNA for the CDR3: TGTGCCAGCAGCCGAACTAGCGGGAGTAGGGATGAGCAGTTCTTC. Protein sequence: CASSRTSGSRDEQFF.

DNA for the CDR3: TGTGCCAGCAGTTATCGGGCAAGGACAGCAACCTACGAGCAGTACTTC. This gives the protein CASSYRARTATYEQYF. The chain joins TRBV6-5 to TRBJ2-7, with a weak D call TRBD1 (6 bases). The CDR3 extends over 16 amino acids. Germline V gene sequence: CDR1 MNHEY, CDR2 SVGAGI. The V end lost 3 bases, the J end lost 2 bases, and 17 bases lay between the germline ends.

This clone has more than one count but fewer than ten. This chain links TRBV4-1 with TRBJ1-2; 7 bases are a match to TRBD1. Germline V CDR1 and CDR2: MGHRA, YSYEKL. CDR3 size: 15 residues. Trimming removed 5 bases from V and 5 bases from J; junction bases left unmatched: 11. CDR3: CASSYRQGLLYGYTF. CDR3 in DNA: TGCGCCAGCAGCTACCGACAGGGACTGTTATATGGCTACACCTTC.

The J gene is TRBJ2-1, the V gene TRBV9; maybe TRBD2 (6 bases). Germline CDR1 and CDR2: SGDLS and YYNGEE. CDR3 length equals 15 residues. Trimming took off 4 bases at V and 0 bases at J, with 11 bases between the two ends. The CDR3 DNA sequence: TGTGCCAGCAGCACCGGAGGGCTCTCCTACAATGAGCAGTTCTTC. Amino acids: CASSTGGLSYNEQFF.

The genes are TRBV7-9 and TRBJ1-6; 12 nucleotides match TRBD1. The V and J ends lost 1 base and 11 bases, in that order; junction bases with no gene match: 3. Germline loops: CDR1 SEHNR, CDR2 FQNEAQ (reference sequence). This CDR3 comprises 15 residues. The CDR3 here is CASSLVGQGAAPLHF. The CDR3 DNA reads as TGTGCCAGCAGCTTAGTGGGACAGGGGGCGGCACCCCTCCACTTT.

A single count supports this clone. The rearrangement uses TRBV5-1 and TRBJ1-2, with 9 bases that match TRBD1. The CDR3 spans 14 residues. V gave up 4 bases and J gave up 6 bases; unmatched junction bases: 7. Germline V gives CDR1 SGHRS, CDR2 YFSETQ. CDR3 loop: CASSGWTGEDGYTF. The CDR3 DNA follows: TGCGCCAGCAGCGGGTGGACAGGGGAAGATGGCTACACCTTC.